This T cell receptor (beta chain) was sequenced in a study of T cell responses to AZD1222 COVID-19 vaccine. Method: immunoSEQ multiplex PCR; TCRdb's copy keeps in-frame clones and lacks some. The repertoire holds approximately 150,000 clones, with about nine tenths as singletons. Notes on the study in general: Donors, mostly white British, included more females; clonal diversity was possibly underestimated.

A word on this clone: Its matching antigen is unknown.

CDR1 is MNHEY and CDR2 is SVGEGT in the germline V gene. V was cut by 4 bases and J by 3 bases, with 15 bases left in between. This CDR3 has 15 residues. This material consisted of peripheral blood, taken on day 0 of AZD1222 vaccination. This sequence was found in an adult in good health. The chain recombines TRBV6-2 or TRBV6-3 with TRBJ1-2, with a tentative D call TRBD1 (5 bases). CDR3 loop: CASSSLDSIYYGYTF. For the CDR3, the DNA is TGTGCCAGCAGTTCGCTCGACAGTATATACTATGGCTACACCTTC.